This is a list of T cell receptor beta chains from one sample in a study of T-cell reconstitution after alpha-beta-depleted transplantation in children. From the PCR reads, TCRdb called clonotypes with MiXCR, one entry per CDR3 protein. The sample lists 7,000 or so distinct CDR3 sequences, under 7% occurring once. The sequenced sample was PBMCs, mostly from graft donor cells, obtained 180 days after TCRalphabeta/CD19-depleted stem cell transplant. All receptors come from a child less than two years old who had a stem cell transplant for acute myeloid leukemia, so the T cells may come from the graft donor. The CDR3 runs from the conserved cysteine through the conserved F or W. A D gene is named only where the DNA matches it firmly. A clone size is listed for some rows: how often the clone was seen (once, few, many), or a class if it is expanded.

v_gene	abundance	d_gene	j_gene	CDR3aa	CDR3nt
TRBV2	.	TRBD1	TRBJ1-2	CTRRTGVLNGYTF	TGTACCCGCAGAACAGGGGTCCTTAATGGCTACACCTTC
TRBV28	many	.	TRBJ1-3	CASSLNRQGRNTIYF	TGTGCCAGCAGTTTAAATAGGCAGGGAAGGAACACCATATATTTT
TRBV4-3	many	TRBD2	TRBJ2-1	CASSQVLLAPRDEQFF	TGCGCCAGCAGCCAAGTTTTACTAGCGCCCAGAGATGAGCAGTTCTTC
TRBV10-3	many	.	TRBJ2-1	CAISATSPGEQFF	TGTGCCATCAGTGCGACCAGCCCCGGTGAGCAGTTCTTC
TRBV7-9	many	.	TRBJ1-5	CASSPGSIFSGNQPQHF	TGTGCCAGCAGCCCAGGTAGTATTTTCTCTGGCAATCAGCCCCAGCATTTT
TRBV28	many	TRBD1	TRBJ2-7	CASSSPGTVNYEQYF	TGTGCCAGCAGTTCCCCCGGGACAGTAAACTACGAGCAGTACTTC
TRBV12-3/TRBV12-4	many	.	TRBJ2-2	CASSLANTGELFF	TGTGCCAGCAGTTTAGCTAACACCGGGGAGCTGTTTTTT
TRBV3-1	many	.	TRBJ1-2	CASSQDPGFVYGYTF	TGTGCCAGCAGCCAAGATCCAGGGTTTGTCTATGGCTACACCTTC
TRBV3-2	few	.	TRBJ2-1	CASCQSTGLALYNEQFF	TGTGCCTCCTGCCAATCAACGGGACTAGCGCTCTACAATGAGCAGTTCTTC
TRBV3-1	many	.	TRBJ1-5	CASSQTVSNQPQHF	TGTGCCAGCAGCCAAACAGTTAGCAATCAGCCCCAGCATTTT
TRBV6-2/TRBV6-3	large	TRBD2	TRBJ2-2	CASSLLAGGTNTGELFF	TGTGCCAGCTCTCTGCTAGCGGGAGGAACGAACACCGGGGAGCTGTTTTTT
TRBV7-8	medium-sized	TRBD2	TRBJ2-1	CASSARLAGDEQFF	TGTGCCAGCAGCGCCCGACTAGCGGGAGATGAGCAGTTCTTC
TRBV28	medium-sized	.	TRBJ2-3	CASSVTGVTDTQYF	TGTGCCAGCAGTGTGACGGGAGTCACAGATACGCAGTATTTT
TRBV5-1	medium-sized	.	TRBJ2-3	CASRSAEADTQYF	TGCGCCAGCAGGTCAGCAGAGGCAGATACGCAGTATTTT
TRBV5-4	many	TRBD1	TRBJ2-7	CASSFLQGKADYEQYF	TGTGCCAGCAGCTTCTTACAGGGGAAAGCGGACTACGAGCAGTACTTC
TRBV27	many	.	TRBJ1-2	CASSDPPGHYGYTF	TGTGCCAGCAGCGACCCACCGGGTCACTATGGCTACACCTTC
TRBV30	many	.	TRBJ2-2	CAWGGTYTGGELFF	TGTGCCTGGGGGGGAACCTACACCGGCGGGGAGCTGTTTTTT
TRBV28	many	.	TRBJ1-3	CASSLVQTGNTIYF	TGTGCCAGCAGTTTGGTCCAGACTGGAAACACCATATATTTT
TRBV5-4	many	TRBD2	TRBJ2-7	CASSLATSGYEQYF	TGTGCCAGCAGCTTGGCGACTAGCGGGTATGAGCAGTACTTC
TRBV11-3	.	TRBD2	TRBJ2-1	CASRPRYLAGINNEQFF	TGTGCCTCCAGGCCAAGATACCTAGCGGGTATCAACAATGAGCAGTTCTTC
TRBV6-1	many	.	TRBJ2-1	CASRAYNEQFF	TGTGCCAGCAGAGCTTACAATGAGCAGTTCTTC
TRBV7-8	many	.	TRBJ2-3	CASSVARELYTDTQYF	TGTGCCAGCAGCGTCGCCCGCGAACTATACACAGATACGCAGTATTTT
TRBV20-1	many	.	TRBJ1-5	CSARGGSNQPQHF	TGCAGTGCTAGGGGGGGTAGCAATCAGCCCCAGCATTTT
TRBV6-5	many	.	TRBJ2-7	CASSYLTPVSYEQYF	TGTGCCAGCAGTTACTTAACACCCGTCTCCTACGAGCAGTACTTC
TRBV4-1	many	.	TRBJ2-5	CASSQDPGRKETQYF	TGCGCCAGCAGCCAAGACCCGGGACGGAAAGAGACCCAGTACTTC
TRBV7-9	large	.	TRBJ2-5	CASTSSSGAQETQYF	TGTGCCAGCACCTCTAGCTCGGGGGCGCAAGAGACCCAGTACTTC